The 14 T cell receptor beta chains given below trace back to one sample, sequenced in a study of Ad26.COV2.S vaccination and SARS-CoV-2 variants. The repertoire was sequenced with immunoSEQ multiplex PCR; TCRdb's copy has only in-frame clones and lacks some. The data contain around 250,000 clones, 70% to 90% of them singletons. Treatment noted: some 19 received Ad26.COV2.S at low or high dose, single or two shots; about five received placebo; per-sample allocation not given. All samples were drawn on day 63, counting from the first vaccine or placebo injection. This sample comprised peripheral blood, obtained in a trial of Ad26.COV2.S vaccine versus placebo. The receptors were sampled from a person between 18 and 65 years old who received the Ad26.COV2.S COVID-19 vaccine or a placebo.

The V call is TRBV15, the J call TRBJ1-1, with D hard to call. Germline CDR1 LNHNV, CDR2 YYDKDF (reference sequence). Trimming shortened V by 0 bases and J by 3 bases, and 14 bases separated the two germline ends. The CDR3 covers 16 residues. The CDR3: CATSRDIRFADTEAFF. DNA of the CDR3: TGTGCCACCAGCAGAGATATAAGGTTCGCCGACACTGAAGCTTTCTTT. Full variable domain (outside the CDR3, taken from reference TRBV15 and TRBJ1-1): DAMVIQNPRYQVTQFGKPVTLSCSQTLNHNVMYWYQQKSSQAPKLLFHYYDKDFNNEADTPDNFQSRRPNTSFCFLDIRSPGLGDTAMYLCATSRDIRFADTEAFFGQGTRLTVV.

This clone has only one observation. The chain is built from TRBV18 and TRBJ1-1; D is possibly TRBD1 (6 bases). CDR3 size: 14 residues. Looked up from germline, CDR1 is KGHSH and CDR2 is LQKENI. V lost 4 bases, J lost 4 bases, and 13 bases lay in between. The CDR3 loop is CASSLTPRGTEAFF. The CDR3 region has the DNA TGTGCCAGCTCACTGACCCCCAGGGGCACTGAAGCTTTCTTT.

The chain joins TRBV5-1 to TRBJ1-1; D unresolved. From germline, CDR1 is SGHRS and CDR2 YFSETQ. The CDR3 length is 14 residues. V was shortened by 0 bases and J by 5 bases, with 11 bases between the two germline ends. The CDR3 sequence is CASSLAFMRTEAFF. CDR3 coding DNA: TGCGCCAGCAGCTTGGCCTTTATGCGAACTGAAGCTTTCTTT.

This clone was seen only once. This rearrangement joins TRBV30 to TRBJ2-2, with 10 bases that match TRBD2. J was trimmed by 4 bases and V by 3 bases; bases with no gene match: 8. The V gene's germline CDR1 is GTSNPN and CDR2 SVGIG (reference sequence). This CDR3 contains 16 residues. The CDR3 sequence is CAWSGAGGPGTGELFF. In DNA, the CDR3 is TGTGCCTGGAGCGGAGCGGGAGGGCCGGGCACCGGGGAGCTGTTTTTT.

The chain uses TRBV27 and TRBJ2-1; no clear D gene. Germline-derived CDR1 and CDR2 are MNHEY and SMNVEV (reference sequence). Trimming took 6 bases from V and 5 from J, leaving 20 bases between them. The CDR3 extends over 16 amino acids. Here the CDR3 DNA reads TGTGCCAGCAGCAACCCCTCGCGAAACCCTCACAATGAGCAGTTCTTC. Translating it yields CASSNPSRNPHNEQFF.

The chain has TRBV18 and TRBJ1-2; D may be TRBD1 (6 bases). CDR3 length equals 13 residues. Deletions cut 2 bases from V and 7 bases from J, with 11 bases between. Germline V CDR1 and CDR2: KGHSH, LQKENI. Written as DNA, the CDR3 is TGTGCCAGCTCACCAGGACAGATAGTTGGCTACACCTTC. Its translation: CASSPGQIVGYTF.

This clone appeared once. This chain joins TRBV18 and TRBJ1-5; TRBD1 matches 8 bases. The CDR3 loop spans 17 amino acids. V dropped 2 bases and J dropped 7; count of bases not matched to a gene: 13. Germline-derived CDR1 and CDR2 are KGHSH and LQKENI. CDR3 nucleotides: TGTGCCAGCTCACCATCAGTGATGAGGACAGGGTGGCAGCCCCAGCATTTT. It codes for CASSPSVMRTGWQPQHF.

This chain connects TRBV21-1 to TRBJ2-2. TRBV21-1 is labeled a pseudogene. The CDR3 covers 13 residues. DNA of the CDR3: TGTGCCAGCAGCGTCGGAAACACCGGGGAGCTGTTTTTT. It codes for CASSVGNTGELFF.

The chain carries TRBV10-3 and TRBJ2-3; 8 positions match TRBD2. Germline lookup yields CDR1 ENHRY and CDR2 SYGVKD. Trimming at V came to 2 bases and at J to 3 bases, leaving 10 bases not matched to a gene. There are 17 residues in the CDR3. The CDR3 is CAISEPGTSRSTDTQYF. As DNA, the CDR3 is TGTGCCATCAGTGAGCCCGGGACTAGTCGTAGTACAGATACGCAGTATTTT.

The V call is TRBV30, the J call TRBJ2-1; D gene uncertain. CDR1 is GTSNPN, CDR2 SVGIG, per germline (reference sequence). Trimming removed 3 bases at V and 4 bases at J, with 4 bases between. This CDR3 spans 11 amino acids. DNA for the CDR3: TGTGCCTGGAGACAGTACAATGAGCAGTTCTTC. Translating it yields CAWRQYNEQFF.

CDR3 in DNA: TGTGCCAGCAGCCATAGCGGGAGTGGCACAGATACGCAGTATTTT. Protein: CASSHSGSGTDTQYF. V usage is TRBV5-4 and J usage is TRBJ2-3; 9 bases fit TRBD2. The CDR3 is 15 amino acids. The germline CDR1 and CDR2 sequences are SGHNT and YYREEE (reference sequence). J was trimmed by 1 base and V by 4 bases; bases with no gene match: 4.

The chain links TRBV2 to TRBJ2-7; possibly TRBD2 for D (6 bases). Germline V gene data show CDR1 as SNHLY and CDR2 as FYNNEI. V lost 6 bases to trimming and J lost 0 bases, with 12 bases between them. The CDR3 is made up of 14 amino acids. For the CDR3, the DNA is TGTGCCAGCAGGGGGGACTTGAGCTCCTACGAGCAGTACTTC. It codes for CASRGDLSSYEQYF.

The chain joins TRBV9 to TRBJ2-7; possible D gene TRBD2, 6 bases. V was shortened by 0 bases and J by 3 bases, with 10 bases between the two germline ends. This CDR3 has 14 residues. The germline V gene has CDR1 SGDLS and CDR2 YYNGEE. CDR3: CASSVAGESYEQYF. The CDR3 region has the DNA TGTGCCAGCAGCGTAGCGGGAGAGAGCTACGAGCAGTACTTC.

The chain recombines TRBV6-2 or TRBV6-3 with TRBJ1-1, with D possibly matching TRBD1 (5 bases). Trimming pared 2 bases from V and 4 bases from J, leaving 11 bases between. CDR3 length: 14 amino acids. The germline gives CDR1 MNHEY, CDR2 SVGEGT. This chain's CDR3 is CASSYRGRGTEAFF. For the CDR3, the DNA is TGTGCCAGCAGTTACCGGGGGAGAGGCACTGAAGCTTTCTTT.